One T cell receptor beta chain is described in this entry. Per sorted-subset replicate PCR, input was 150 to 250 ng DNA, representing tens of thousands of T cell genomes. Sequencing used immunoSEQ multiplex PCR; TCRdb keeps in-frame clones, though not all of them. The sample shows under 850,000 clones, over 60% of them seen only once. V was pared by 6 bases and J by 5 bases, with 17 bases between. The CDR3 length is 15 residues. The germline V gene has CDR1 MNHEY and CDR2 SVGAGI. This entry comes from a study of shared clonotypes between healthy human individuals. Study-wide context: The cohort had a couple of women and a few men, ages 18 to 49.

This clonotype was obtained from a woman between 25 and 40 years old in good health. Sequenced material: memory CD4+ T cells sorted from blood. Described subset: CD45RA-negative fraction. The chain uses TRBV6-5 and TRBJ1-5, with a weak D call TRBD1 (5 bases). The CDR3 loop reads CASRLSVAGDQPQHF. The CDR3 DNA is TGTGCCAGCAGATTATCGGTGGCGGGGGATCAGCCCCAGCATTTT.